Sequencing of this T cell receptor (beta chain) was carried out in a study of technical replicates of blood from four donors. The V end lost 4 bases, the J end lost 1 base, and 15 bases lay between the germline ends. The CDR3 has 17 amino acids. CDR1 is SGHRS, CDR2 YFSETQ, per germline. Only in-frame clones appear in the TCRdb table, and some are missing; sequencing was by immunoSEQ multiplex PCR. The table lists roughly 76,000 clones, approximately 94% of them singletons. This sequence originates from a human donor in good health. Sequencing was performed on T cells isolated from PBMCs. The rearrangement links TRBV5-1 to TRBJ1-6, with D perhaps matching TRBD1 (5 bases). The CDR3 DNA is TGCGCCAGCAGCCCAAGATATCGGGGGTCCTATAATTCACCCCTCCACTTT. This translates into CASSPRYRGSYNSPLHF.